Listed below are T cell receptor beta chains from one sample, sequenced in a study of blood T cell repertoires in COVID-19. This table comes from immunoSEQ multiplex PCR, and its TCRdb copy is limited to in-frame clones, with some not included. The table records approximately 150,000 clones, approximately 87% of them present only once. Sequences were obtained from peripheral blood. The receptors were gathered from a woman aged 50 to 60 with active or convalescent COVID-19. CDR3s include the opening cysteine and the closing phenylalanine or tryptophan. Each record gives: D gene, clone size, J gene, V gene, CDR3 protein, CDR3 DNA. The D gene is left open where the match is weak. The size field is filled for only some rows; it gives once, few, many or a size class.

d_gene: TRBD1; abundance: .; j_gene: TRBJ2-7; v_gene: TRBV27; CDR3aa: CASSSDRGAYEQYF; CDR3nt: TGTGCCAGCAGTTCTGACAGGGGTGCGTACGAGCAGTACTTC
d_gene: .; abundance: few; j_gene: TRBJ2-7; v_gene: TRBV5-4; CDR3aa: CASRLDGNEQYF; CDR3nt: TGTGCCAGCAGACTAGACGGAAACGAGCAGTACTTC
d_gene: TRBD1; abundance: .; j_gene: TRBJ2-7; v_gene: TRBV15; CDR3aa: CATSRGTGVIRSSYEQYF; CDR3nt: TGTGCCACCAGCAGAGGGACAGGGGTCATTAGAAGCTCCTACGAGCAGTACTTC
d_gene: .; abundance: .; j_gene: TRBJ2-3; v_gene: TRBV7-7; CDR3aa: CASSLGQTDTQYF; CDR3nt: TGTGCTAGCAGCCTAGGTCAAACAGATACGCAGTATTTT
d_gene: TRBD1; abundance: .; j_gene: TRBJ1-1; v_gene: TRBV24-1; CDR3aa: CATSPSGTANTEAFF; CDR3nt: TGTGCCACTTCCCCCTCCGGGACAGCGAACACTGAAGCTTTCTTT
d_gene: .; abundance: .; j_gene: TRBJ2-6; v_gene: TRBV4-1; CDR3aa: CASSSAGQPPAYGANVLTF; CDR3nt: TGCGCCAGCAGCTCAGCGGGTCAACCCCCGGCCTATGGGGCCAACGTCCTGACTTTC
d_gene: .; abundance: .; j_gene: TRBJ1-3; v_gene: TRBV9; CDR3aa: CASSAPPGVSGNTIYF; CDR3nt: TGTGCCAGCAGCGCCCCGCCGGGAGTCTCTGGAAACACCATATATTTT
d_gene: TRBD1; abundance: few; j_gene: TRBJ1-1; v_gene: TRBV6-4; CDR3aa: CASSTYDRGHTEAFF; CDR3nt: TGTGCCAGCAGTACCTATGACAGGGGCCACACTGAAGCTTTCTTT
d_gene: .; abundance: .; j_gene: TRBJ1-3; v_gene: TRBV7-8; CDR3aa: CASSLMAFSGNTIYF; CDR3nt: TGTGCCAGCAGCTTGATGGCCTTCTCTGGAAACACCATATATTTT
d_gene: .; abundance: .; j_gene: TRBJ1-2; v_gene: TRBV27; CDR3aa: CASKRSYSFNYGYTF; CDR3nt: TGTGCCAGCAAAAGGTCTTACAGTTTTAACTATGGCTACACCTTC
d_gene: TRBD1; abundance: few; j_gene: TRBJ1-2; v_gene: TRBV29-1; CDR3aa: CSVDGTGSTGYTF; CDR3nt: TGCAGCGTTGATGGGACAGGGTCAACCGGCTACACCTTC
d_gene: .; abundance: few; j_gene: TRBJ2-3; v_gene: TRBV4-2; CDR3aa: CASSQVVEDTQYF; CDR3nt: TGTGCCAGCAGCCAAGTAGTAGAAGATACGCAGTATTTT
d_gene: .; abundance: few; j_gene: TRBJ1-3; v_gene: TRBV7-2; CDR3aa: CASSSTSGNTIYF; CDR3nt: TGTGCCAGCAGCTCTACTTCCGGAAACACCATATATTTT
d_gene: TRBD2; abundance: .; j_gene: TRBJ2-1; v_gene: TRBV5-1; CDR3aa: CASSPNSGGVENEQFF; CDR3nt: TGCGCCAGCAGCCCGAATAGCGGGGGGGTTGAGAATGAGCAGTTCTTC